The entry below describes one TCR beta chain. Its antigen target is currently unknown. Base qualities are not provided; no much larger clone lies one nucleotide away. This entry belongs to a study of post-analysis software for immune sequencing data (dated by TCRdb to 2015 to 2017). Regarding the research as a whole: Recorded disease courses included relapsing-remitting, secondary progressive and progressive-relapsing multiple sclerosis, with some patients lacking subtype annotation. The patient repertoires were compared against some twelve previously published healthy control repertoires obtained from donors aged about 6 to 26 years. A subset of samples was prepared in parallel using single-end sample barcoding, then pooled and co-amplified after Illumina adapter ligation. General study outcomes and caveats: Compared with controls, multiple sclerosis patients had significantly lower normalized Chao1 diversity, a finding suggesting substantial peripheral T-cell clonal expansion. The control group was slightly older than the multiple sclerosis patient group. When samples were clustered directly using the F measure, samples prepared in the same batch co-clustered strongly, which prompted a batch-effect correction. Significantly higher frequencies in patients than in controls were found for roughly 5 TRBV segments, including TRBV5-6, TRBV5-1 and TRBV20-1.

To demonstrate the VDJtools post-analysis software, TCR beta repertoires were profiled from the peripheral blood of more than ten young patients with multiple sclerosis. The multiple sclerosis patients were children and adolescents ranging in age from roughly 6 to 16 years. Library method: PCR. TCRdb shows the sequencer as Illumina HiSeq 2500. Unique molecular identifiers were incorporated into TCR beta cDNA libraries to reduce PCR and sequencing biases. Roughly 0.5 million cDNA molecules were obtained per 1 to 10 million input T cells, so each molecule approximated one T cell. The same protocol used for the earlier healthy control dataset was applied to prepare and sequence the patient libraries. Samples belonging to the same batch were prepared together, multiplexed and sequenced on a shared HiSeq lane. The paper's data handling went like this. Raw barcoded reads were processed with MIGEC, discarding single-read molecular identifier groups before consensus assembly and CDR3 extraction. Clonotype tables were post-analysed with VDJtools, and diversity was normalized by down-sampling all datasets to the smallest sample size. In repertoire overlap clustering, CDR3 amino acid sequences, but not nucleotide sequences, were matched to correct batch-related cross-sample contamination. Clones were called with MiXCR by TCRdb after fastp trimmed the public reads at Q25, and only in-frame beta chains were retained. Records with the same CDR3 protein are collapsed into one entry carrying the most frequent genes and DNA. What appears here as the V and J calls and clone size reflects TCRdb's work, not the paper's. The sample table holds around 700,000 distinct CDR3 sequences, of which around 60% were seen once. Of the sample, about 10% falls within the top ten clones.

For CDR1 and CDR2, the germline V gene lists SGDLS and YYNGEE. The CDR3 numbers 15 residues from cysteine through phenylalanine. The kept DNA is CDR3 alone, 45 bases in frame from the first base. The origin of this receptor is a girl aged 2-9 years with multiple sclerosis. The rearrangement combines TRBV9 with TRBJ2-5, and perhaps TRBD2 as D gene, on 5 matching bases. Matching the DNA end better, TRBJ2-7 makes the J call doubtful. Material: blood. CDR3 loop: CASSVERVPESEQYF. The sequence in DNA is TGTGCCAGCAGCGTAGAGAGGGTTCCGGAGAGCGAGCAGTACTTC.